This T cell receptor beta chain emerged from a study of T cells in women clearing cervical HPV infection. Study-level information: Case blood was drawn when the lesion was first found; control blood after infection became undetectable. With HLA typing for only a few women, HLA confounding remains possible. Overall study findings and caveats: Each sample's T-cell count was unknown, possibly confounding richness.

TCRdb's copy holds only in-frame clones and misses some; the assay was immunoSEQ multiplex PCR. This repertoire comprises approximately 28,000 clones; its ten largest clones make up roughly 2.8%. V lost 1 base and J 5 bases, leaving 5 bases between the germline ends. The length of the CDR3 is 12 residues. For this clone: Its antigen is unknown. The read finishes 3 residues shy of the CDR3 end, and the germline J gene is used to complete it.

The V call is TRBV12-3 or TRBV12-4, the J call TRBJ2-5; D is ambiguous. The TCR originated in a woman aged 18-70 years with a cervical HPV16 infection that either progressed to CIN3+ or cleared (not recorded which). The sample was blood buffy coat. Incomplete CDR3 DNA: TGTGCCAGCAGTTTAGTAGAGGAGACC. Translating it yields CASSLVEET. Given in full, the CDR3 is CASSLVEETQYF.